This is a list of T cell receptor beta chains from one sample in a study of blood T cell repertoires in COVID-19. Assay: immunoSEQ multiplex PCR; the TCRdb copy retains only in-frame clones and omits some. The table includes 250,000 to 350,000 clones, roughly 86% detected once. The material sequenced was peripheral blood. The origin of the receptors is a woman aged 50 to 60 who had recovered from COVID-19. CDR3s include the opening cysteine and the closing phenylalanine or tryptophan. A D gene is named only where the DNA matches it firmly. Some rows mark clone size as missing; the rest say once, few, many or name a class of expanded clone.

d_call,v_call,j_call,clone_size,cdr3_aa,cdr3_nt
TRBD1,TRBV29-1,TRBJ1-5,once,CSVEGTGEAQHF,TGCAGCGTTGAAGGGACAGGGGAAGCCCAGCATTTT
TRBD1,TRBV7-9,TRBJ2-5,few,CASSLWGQGVRRETQYF,TGTGCCAGCAGCTTATGGGGACAGGGTGTACGTCGAGAGACCCAGTACTTC
TRBD2,TRBV7-2,TRBJ2-3,.,CASSSIEGRTSGRKDTQYF,TGTGCCAGCAGTTCCATAGAGGGTAGGACTAGCGGGAGAAAAGATACGCAGTATTTT
TRBD1,TRBV28,TRBJ2-1,once,CASSSGQSSSYNEQFF,TGTGCCAGCAGCTCGGGACAGTCGAGCTCCTACAATGAGCAGTTCTTC
TRBD1,TRBV29-1,TRBJ1-5,once,CSVGDSLNQPQHF,TGCAGCGTTGGGGACAGTCTCAATCAGCCCCAGCATTTT
.,TRBV7-9,TRBJ2-5,.,CASSLHWETQYF,TGTGCCAGCAGCTTACACTGGGAGACCCAGTACTTC
.,TRBV30,TRBJ2-1,.,CAWIGGREQFF,TGTGCCTGGATTGGGGGGAGGGAGCAGTTCTTC
.,TRBV24-1,TRBJ2-5,once,CATSDRRQYQETQYF,TGTGCCACCAGTGACCGTCGACAGTACCAAGAGACCCAGTACTTC
TRBD2,TRBV5-8,TRBJ2-3,.,CASSLGTSGSGDTQYF,TGTGCCAGCAGCCTCGGGACTAGCGGGAGTGGAGATACGCAGTATTTT
.,TRBV19,TRBJ1-1,.,CASSIQRDTEAFF,TGTGCCAGTAGCATTCAACGGGACACTGAAGCTTTCTTT
TRBD1,TRBV19,TRBJ2-1,.,CASSSTGAGGQFF,TGTGCCAGTAGTTCTACAGGGGCTGGCGGACAGTTCTTC
.,TRBV5-4,TRBJ2-1,.,CASSFNYNEQFF,TGTGCCAGCAGCTTTAACTACAATGAGCAGTTCTTC
TRBD2,TRBV7-2,TRBJ2-5,.,CASSSGLAGPLETQYF,TGTGCCAGCAGCTCGGGACTAGCGGGGCCCTTGGAGACCCAGTACTTC
.,TRBV6-5,TRBJ1-2,.,CASTERGYGYTF,TGTGCCAGCACCGAGAGAGGGTATGGCTACACCTTC
TRBD1,TRBV2,TRBJ2-5,few,CASSGQGRIGETQYF,TGTGCCAGCAGTGGACAGGGTAGGATCGGAGAGACCCAGTACTTC
.,TRBV5-1,TRBJ2-5,.,CASSPLEGQETQYF,TGCGCCAGCAGCCCCCTCGAGGGCCAAGAGACCCAGTACTTC
TRBD2,TRBV9,TRBJ2-1,.,CASSKSDGLGTRSYNEQFF,TGTGCCAGCAGCAAAAGTGACGGTCTCGGGACTAGGTCCTACAATGAGCAGTTCTTC
.,TRBV19,TRBJ2-2,.,CASSIRDKGGELFF,TGTGCCAGTAGTATTCGAGACAAAGGCGGGGAGCTGTTTTTT
.,TRBV18,TRBJ2-6,.,CASPNQGGGANVLTF,TGTGCCAGCCCAAACCAGGGTGGTGGGGCCAACGTCCTGACTTTC
TRBD1,TRBV28,TRBJ1-2,.,CASRTGTGDDYGYTF,TGTGCCAGCAGGACCGGGACAGGGGACGACTATGGCTACACCTTC
TRBD1,TRBV13,TRBJ2-5,.,CASSCSRGETQYF,TGTGCCAGCAGCTGCAGCAGGGGGGAGACCCAGTACTTC
.,TRBV6-5,TRBJ2-7,.,CASSPRDYEQYF,TGTGCCAGCAGTCCGAGAGACTACGAGCAGTACTTC
.,TRBV7-9,TRBJ1-1,.,CASSLGHRDTEAFF,TGTGCCAGCAGCTTAGGCCACAGGGACACTGAAGCTTTCTTT
.,TRBV5-1,TRBJ2-7,.,CASSFGVGGSSEQYF,TGCGCCAGCAGCTTTGGAGTAGGAGGGTCCTCCGAGCAGTACTTC
TRBD1,TRBV29-1,TRBJ2-5,.,CSARGEGTGGETQYF,TGCAGCGCCCGGGGAGAGGGGACAGGGGGCGAGACCCAGTACTTC
.,TRBV9,TRBJ2-1,.,CASSVYGSSYNEQFF,TGTGCCAGCAGCGTTTACGGGAGCTCCTACAATGAGCAGTTCTTC
.,TRBV6-1,TRBJ1-1,.,CASSEARRALNTEAFF,TGTGCCAGCAGTGAAGCCAGGAGGGCGCTGAACACTGAAGCTTTCTTT
TRBD2,TRBV5-1,TRBJ2-3,.,CASSPLTSDPSTDTQYF,TGCGCCAGCAGCCCCCTGACTAGCGATCCTAGCACAGATACGCAGTATTTT
TRBD2,TRBV3-1/TRBV3-2,TRBJ2-4,.,CASSQEMAGVAKNIQYF,TGTGCCAGCAGCCAAGAAATGGCGGGAGTTGCCAAAAACATTCAGTACTTC
TRBD1,TRBV7-9,TRBJ1-3,.,CASSLVGTGFTGNTIYF,TGTGCCAGCAGCTTAGTGGGGACAGGGTTCACTGGAAACACCATATATTTT
.,TRBV28,TRBJ2-5,few,CASSLGSSGLWETQYF,TGTGCCAGCAGTTTAGGATCCTCAGGGTTATGGGAGACCCAGTACTTC
TRBD1,TRBV28,TRBJ1-1,.,CASSSAGTGGPYTEAFF,TGTGCCAGCAGTTCGGCCGGGACAGGGGGTCCGTACACTGAAGCTTTCTTT
TRBD2,TRBV6-5,TRBJ2-7,.,CASRPTSAQTYEQYF,TGTGCCAGCAGACCCACTAGCGCCCAAACCTACGAGCAGTACTTC
TRBD1,TRBV6-5,TRBJ1-2,.,CASSTPGQGARGYTF,TGTGCCAGCAGCACGCCCGGACAGGGCGCGCGGGGCTACACCTTC
.,TRBV28,TRBJ2-1,.,CASWRNAYNEQFF,TGTGCCAGCTGGCGGAACGCATACAATGAGCAGTTCTTC
.,TRBV5-6,TRBJ1-1,.,CASSSDTTEAFF,TGTGCCAGCAGCTCGGACACCACTGAAGCTTTCTTT
TRBD1,TRBV5-6,TRBJ1-6,.,CASSFGQGGNSPLHF,TGTGCCAGCAGCTTCGGACAGGGAGGGAATTCACCCCTCCACTTT
.,TRBV28,TRBJ2-7,.,CASTPGSYEQYF,TGTGCCAGCACCCCCGGCTCCTACGAGCAGTACTTC
TRBD1,TRBV30,TRBJ1-1,.,CAWSLRTGAEAFF,TGTGCCTGGAGTCTTCGGACAGGGGCTGAAGCTTTCTTT
.,TRBV9,TRBJ1-6,.,CASSVALRDSPLHF,TGTGCCAGCAGCGTAGCCCTTAGAGATTCACCCCTCCACTTT
.,TRBV28,TRBJ2-6,.,CASSLVQGSGANVLTF,TGTGCCAGCAGTTTAGTCCAGGGGTCTGGGGCCAACGTCCTGACTTTC
.,TRBV7-2,TRBJ2-4,.,CASSPSIATGNIQYF,TGTGCCAGCAGCCCTTCGATCGCTACTGGAAACATTCAGTACTTC
.,TRBV7-9,TRBJ2-1,once,CASSLQGPNEQFF,TGTGCCAGCAGCTTGCAGGGCCCTAATGAGCAGTTCTTC
.,TRBV29-1,TRBJ2-2,.,CSVLKAVDTGELFF,TGCAGCGTCCTTAAGGCGGTTGACACCGGGGAGCTGTTTTTT
.,TRBV12-5,TRBJ1-5,few,CASGLDTYQPQHF,TGTGCTAGTGGTTTGGACACCTATCAGCCCCAGCATTTT
TRBD2,TRBV6-5,TRBJ2-7,.,CASSSASGGAVYEQYF,TGTGCCAGCAGTTCGGCTAGCGGGGGGGCGGTATACGAGCAGTACTTC
.,TRBV5-6,TRBJ1-3,.,CASSRPIREPSGNTIYF,TGTGCCAGCAGTCGCCCCATCCGGGAGCCGTCTGGAAACACCATATATTTT
TRBD1,TRBV11-1,TRBJ2-1,once,CASSLAGTGGYNEQFF,TGTGCCAGCAGCTTAGCCGGGACAGGGGGATACAATGAGCAGTTCTTC
TRBD2,TRBV5-8,TRBJ2-5,.,CASSGGTSGGETQYF,TGTGCCAGCAGCGGTGGGACTAGCGGAGGCGAGACCCAGTACTTC
.,TRBV28,TRBJ1-1,.,CASSLNLGGLYIMNTEAFF,TGTGCCAGCAGTTTAAATCTAGGTGGACTCTACATCATGAACACTGAAGCTTTCTTT
.,TRBV24-1,TRBJ2-3,.,CATSDPDKATDTQYF,TGTGCCACCAGTGATCCCGACAAGGCCACAGATACGCAGTATTTT
TRBD1,TRBV5-8,TRBJ1-1,once,CASSSGTGGAWIKAFF,TGTGCCAGCAGCTCCGGGACAGGGGGCGCCTGGATAAAAGCTTTCTTT
.,TRBV29-1,TRBJ2-2,.,CSVEGAGGELFF,TGCAGCGTTGAGGGGGCGGGCGGGGAGCTGTTTTTT
.,TRBV5-4,TRBJ2-1,.,CASSLVGGRSYNEQFF,TGTGCCAGCAGCTTGGTCGGCGGGCGAAGTTACAATGAGCAGTTCTTC
.,TRBV4-2,TRBJ1-3,.,CASSLGLLVSGNTIYF,TGTGCCAGCAGCCTCGGGTTGCTTGTCTCTGGAAACACCATATATTTT
TRBD1,TRBV19,TRBJ1-5,.,CASSPTWTGGYSNQPQHF,TGTGCCAGTAGCCCCACCTGGACAGGGGGATATAGCAATCAGCCCCAGCATTTT